This entry is about one T cell receptor beta chain. Its specificity is not known. Researchers used the Oncomine TCR Beta short-read assay to sequence DNA from cultured CD4+ T cells. In this case, cultured CD4+ T cells provided the extracted genomic DNA. Using its own MiXCR run on the PCR reads, TCRdb lists one record per CDR3 protein. The data hold around 5,000 distinct CDR3 sequences, with roughly 40% observed a single time. Treatment denoted: roughly 10-day PBMC culture with coronavirus spike peptide pools or control peptides (ViraFEST assay). Those CD4+ T cells from the unexposed donor predate the COVID-19 pandemic (2011-2018). T cells were expanded with peptide pools, and expanded clonotypes were identified by TCR sequencing. The sample is drawn from a study of vaccination and CD4 T cells after COVID-19. Between the trimmed V and J ends, which lost 7 bases and 3 bases, there was a span of 17 bases. The CDR3 is 15 amino acids. Germline assignment: CDR1 LNHDA and CDR2 SQIVND (reference sequence).

This sequence originates from a human donor in good health. The chain links TRBV19 to TRBJ2-3, with D uncertain. Sequences were obtained from CD4+ T cells from blood, cultured in vitro. CDR3 in amino acids: CASTHVGGPTDTQYF. The CDR3, as DNA: TGTGCCAGTACTCACGTAGGCGGACCGACAGATACGCAGTATTTT.